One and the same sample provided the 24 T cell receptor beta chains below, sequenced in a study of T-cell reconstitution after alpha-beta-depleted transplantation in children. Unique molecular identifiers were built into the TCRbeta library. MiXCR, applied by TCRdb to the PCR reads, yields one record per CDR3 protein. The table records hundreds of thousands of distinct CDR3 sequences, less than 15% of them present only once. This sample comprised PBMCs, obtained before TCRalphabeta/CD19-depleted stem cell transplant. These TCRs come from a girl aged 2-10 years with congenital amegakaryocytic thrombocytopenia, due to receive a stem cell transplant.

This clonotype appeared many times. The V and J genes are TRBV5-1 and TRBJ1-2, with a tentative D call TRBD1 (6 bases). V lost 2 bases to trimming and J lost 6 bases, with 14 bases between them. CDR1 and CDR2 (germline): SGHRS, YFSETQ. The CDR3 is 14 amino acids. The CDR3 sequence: CASSLGQGFHGYTF. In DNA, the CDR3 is TGCGCCAGCAGCTTAGGGCAGGGGTTTCATGGCTACACCTTC.

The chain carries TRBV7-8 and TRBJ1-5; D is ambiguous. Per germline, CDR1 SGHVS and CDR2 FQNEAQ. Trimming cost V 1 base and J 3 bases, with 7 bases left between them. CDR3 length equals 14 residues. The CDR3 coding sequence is TGTGCCAGCAGCTTAGAGTCAGACAATCAGCCCCAGCATTTT. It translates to CASSLESDNQPQHF.

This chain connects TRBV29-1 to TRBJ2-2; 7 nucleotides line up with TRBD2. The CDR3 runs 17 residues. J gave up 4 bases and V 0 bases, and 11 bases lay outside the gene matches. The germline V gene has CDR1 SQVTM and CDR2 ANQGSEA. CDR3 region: CSVEDRLGGGGTGELFF. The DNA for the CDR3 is TGCAGCGTTGAAGATCGTCTAGGCGGGGGAGGCACCGGGGAGCTGTTTTTT.

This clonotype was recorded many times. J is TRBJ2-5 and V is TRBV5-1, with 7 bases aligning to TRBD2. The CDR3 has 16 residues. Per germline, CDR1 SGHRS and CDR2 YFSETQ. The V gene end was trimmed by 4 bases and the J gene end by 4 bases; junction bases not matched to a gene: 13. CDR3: CASSQNRRTRGETQYF. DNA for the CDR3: TGCGCCAGCAGCCAGAACCGGCGGACTAGAGGAGAGACCCAGTACTTC. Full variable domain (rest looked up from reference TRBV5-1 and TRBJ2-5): KAGVTQTPRYLIKTRGQQVTLSCSPISGHRSVSWYQQTPGQGLQFLFEYFSETQRNKGNFPGRFSGRQFSNSRSEMNVSTLELGDSALYLCASSQNRRTRGETQYFGPGTRLLVL.

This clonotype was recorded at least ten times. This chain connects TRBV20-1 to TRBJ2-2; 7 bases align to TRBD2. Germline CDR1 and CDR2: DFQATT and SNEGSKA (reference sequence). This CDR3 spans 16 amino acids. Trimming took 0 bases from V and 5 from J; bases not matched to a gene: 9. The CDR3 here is CSARDPAGVWTGELFF. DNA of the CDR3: TGCAGTGCTAGAGATCCGGCGGGAGTGTGGACCGGGGAGCTGTTTTTT.

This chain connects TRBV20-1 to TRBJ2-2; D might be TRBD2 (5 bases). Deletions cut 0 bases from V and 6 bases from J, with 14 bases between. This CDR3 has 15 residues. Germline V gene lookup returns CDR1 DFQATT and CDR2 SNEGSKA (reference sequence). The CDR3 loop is CSARDATRSPGELFF. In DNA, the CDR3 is TGCAGTGCTAGAGATGCCACTAGAAGCCCCGGGGAGCTGTTTTTT.

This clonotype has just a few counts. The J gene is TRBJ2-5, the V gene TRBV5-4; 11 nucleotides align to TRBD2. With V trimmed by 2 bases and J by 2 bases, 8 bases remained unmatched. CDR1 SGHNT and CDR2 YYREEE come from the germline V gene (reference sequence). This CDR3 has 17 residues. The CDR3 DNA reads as TGTGCCAGCAGCTTTTCATTTGGGACTAGCGGACAAGAGACCCAGTACTTC. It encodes CASSFSFGTSGQETQYF.

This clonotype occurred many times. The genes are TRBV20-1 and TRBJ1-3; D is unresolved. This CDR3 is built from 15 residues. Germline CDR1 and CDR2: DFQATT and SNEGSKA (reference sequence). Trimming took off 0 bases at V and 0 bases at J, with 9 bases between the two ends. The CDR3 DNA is TGCAGTGCTAGAGATCGGTTTAGCTCTGGAAACACCATATATTTT. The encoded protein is CSARDRFSSGNTIYF.

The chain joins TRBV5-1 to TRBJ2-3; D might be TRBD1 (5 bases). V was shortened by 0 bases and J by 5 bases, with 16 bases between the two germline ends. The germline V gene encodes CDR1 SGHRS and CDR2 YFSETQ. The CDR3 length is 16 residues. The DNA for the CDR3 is TGCGCCAGCAGCTTGGTAGGGGTCGCAGTCGGAGATACGCAGTATTTT. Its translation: CASSLVGVAVGDTQYF.

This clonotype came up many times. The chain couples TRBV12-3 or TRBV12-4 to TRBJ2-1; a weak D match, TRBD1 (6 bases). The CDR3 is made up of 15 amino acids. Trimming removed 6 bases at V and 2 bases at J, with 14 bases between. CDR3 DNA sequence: TGTGCCAGCAGCAAACCCAGGGGTCCCTACAATGAGCAGTTCTTC. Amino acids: CASSKPRGPYNEQFF.

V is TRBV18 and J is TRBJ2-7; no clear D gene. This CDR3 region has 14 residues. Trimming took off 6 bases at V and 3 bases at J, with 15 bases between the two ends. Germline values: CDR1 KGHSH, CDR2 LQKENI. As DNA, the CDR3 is TGTGCCAGCTCTCCCTCACTTGGCCTCTACGAGCAGTACTTC. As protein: CASSPSLGLYEQYF.

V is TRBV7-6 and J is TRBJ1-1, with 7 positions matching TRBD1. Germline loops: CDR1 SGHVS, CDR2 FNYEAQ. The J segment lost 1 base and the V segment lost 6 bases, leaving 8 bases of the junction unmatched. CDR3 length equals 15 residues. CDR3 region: CASRPNRGPNTEAFF. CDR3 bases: TGTGCCAGCAGGCCTAACAGGGGCCCGAACACTGAAGCTTTCTTT. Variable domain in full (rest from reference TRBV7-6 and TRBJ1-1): GAGVSQSPRYKVTKRGQDVALRCDPISGHVSLYWYRQALGQGPEFLTYFNYEAQQDKSGLPNDRFSAERPEGSISTLTIQRTEQRDSAMYRCASRPNRGPNTEAFFGQGTRLTVV.

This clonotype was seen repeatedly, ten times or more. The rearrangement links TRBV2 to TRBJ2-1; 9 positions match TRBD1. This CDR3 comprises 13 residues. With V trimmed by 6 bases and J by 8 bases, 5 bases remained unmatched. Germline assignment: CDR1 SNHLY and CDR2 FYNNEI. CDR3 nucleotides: TGTGCCAGCAGGGACAGGGGATTGTATGAGCAGTTCTTC. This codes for CASRDRGLYEQFF.

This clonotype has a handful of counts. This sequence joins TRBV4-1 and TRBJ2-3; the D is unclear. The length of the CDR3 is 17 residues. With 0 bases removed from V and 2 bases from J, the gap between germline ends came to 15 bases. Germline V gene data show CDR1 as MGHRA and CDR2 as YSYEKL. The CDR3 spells CASSQDHPYIATDTQYF. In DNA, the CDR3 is TGCGCCAGCAGCCAAGATCACCCCTACATCGCCACAGATACGCAGTATTTT.

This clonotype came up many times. The CDR3 DNA is TGCAGTGCTACCACACCGGGGTCCTATGGCTACACCTTC. It translates to CSATTPGSYGYTF. The chain joins TRBV20-1 to TRBJ1-2, with D hard to call. V was clipped by 4 bases and J by 4 bases, with 13 bases between them. CDR3 size: 13 residues. Germline loops: CDR1 DFQATT, CDR2 SNEGSKA (reference sequence).

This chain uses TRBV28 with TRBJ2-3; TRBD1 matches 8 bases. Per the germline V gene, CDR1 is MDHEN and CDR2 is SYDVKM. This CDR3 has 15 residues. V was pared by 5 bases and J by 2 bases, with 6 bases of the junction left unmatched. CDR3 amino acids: CASSLRTGITDTQYF. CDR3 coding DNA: TGTGCCAGCAGTCTTCGGACAGGGATCACAGATACGCAGTATTTT.

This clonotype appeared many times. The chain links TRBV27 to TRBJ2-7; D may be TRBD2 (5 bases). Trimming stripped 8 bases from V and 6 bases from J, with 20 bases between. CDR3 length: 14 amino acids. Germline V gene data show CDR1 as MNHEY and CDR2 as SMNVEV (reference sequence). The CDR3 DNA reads TGTGCCAGCCGAAACATTGCGAGGGCGGTCGAGCAGTACTTC. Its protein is CASRNIARAVEQYF.

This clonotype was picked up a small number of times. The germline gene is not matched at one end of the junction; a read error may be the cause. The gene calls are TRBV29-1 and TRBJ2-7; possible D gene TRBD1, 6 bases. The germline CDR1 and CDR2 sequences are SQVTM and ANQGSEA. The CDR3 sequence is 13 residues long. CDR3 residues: CSVEGRGPYEQYF. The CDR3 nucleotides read TGCAGCGTGGAAGGCAGGGGCCCCTACGAGCAGTACTTC.

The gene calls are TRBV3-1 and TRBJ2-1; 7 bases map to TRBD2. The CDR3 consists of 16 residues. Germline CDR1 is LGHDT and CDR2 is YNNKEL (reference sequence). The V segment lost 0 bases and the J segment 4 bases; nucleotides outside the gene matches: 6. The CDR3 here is CASSQDILAEYNEQFF. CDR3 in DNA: TGTGCCAGCAGCCAAGATATCCTAGCGGAGTACAATGAGCAGTTCTTC.

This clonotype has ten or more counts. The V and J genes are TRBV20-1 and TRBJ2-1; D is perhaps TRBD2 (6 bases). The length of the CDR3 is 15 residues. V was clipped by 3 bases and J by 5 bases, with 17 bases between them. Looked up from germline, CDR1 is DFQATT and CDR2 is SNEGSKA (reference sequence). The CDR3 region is CSARSWLAKHNEQFF. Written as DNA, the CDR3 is TGCAGTGCTAGGTCGTGGCTAGCGAAACACAATGAGCAGTTCTTC.

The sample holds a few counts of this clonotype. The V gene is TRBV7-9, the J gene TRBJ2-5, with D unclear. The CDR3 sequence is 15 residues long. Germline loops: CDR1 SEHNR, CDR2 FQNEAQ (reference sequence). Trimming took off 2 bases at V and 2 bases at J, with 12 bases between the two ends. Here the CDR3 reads CASSLTLSPQETQYF. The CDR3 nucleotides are TGTGCCAGCAGCTTAACACTTTCGCCTCAAGAGACCCAGTACTTC.

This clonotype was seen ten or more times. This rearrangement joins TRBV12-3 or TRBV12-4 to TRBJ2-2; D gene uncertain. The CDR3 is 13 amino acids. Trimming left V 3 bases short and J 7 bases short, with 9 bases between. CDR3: CASSLDAGGELFF. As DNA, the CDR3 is TGTGCCAGCAGTTTGGACGCTGGCGGGGAGCTGTTTTTT.

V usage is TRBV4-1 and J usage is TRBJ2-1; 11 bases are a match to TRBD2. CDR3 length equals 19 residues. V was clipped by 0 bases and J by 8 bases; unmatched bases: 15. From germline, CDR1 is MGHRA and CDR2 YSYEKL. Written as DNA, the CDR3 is TGCGCCAGCAGCCAAGATCGAAAGCATAGCGGGGGGGACGGCTATGAGCAGTTCTTC. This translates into CASSQDRKHSGGDGYEQFF.

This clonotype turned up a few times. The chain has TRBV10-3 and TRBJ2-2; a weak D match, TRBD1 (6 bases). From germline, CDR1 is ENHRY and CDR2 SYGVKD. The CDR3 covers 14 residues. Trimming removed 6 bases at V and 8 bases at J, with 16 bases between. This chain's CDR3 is CAISLGQPGGELFF. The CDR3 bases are TGTGCCATCAGCCTAGGACAGCCCGGGGGGGAGCTGTTTTTT.